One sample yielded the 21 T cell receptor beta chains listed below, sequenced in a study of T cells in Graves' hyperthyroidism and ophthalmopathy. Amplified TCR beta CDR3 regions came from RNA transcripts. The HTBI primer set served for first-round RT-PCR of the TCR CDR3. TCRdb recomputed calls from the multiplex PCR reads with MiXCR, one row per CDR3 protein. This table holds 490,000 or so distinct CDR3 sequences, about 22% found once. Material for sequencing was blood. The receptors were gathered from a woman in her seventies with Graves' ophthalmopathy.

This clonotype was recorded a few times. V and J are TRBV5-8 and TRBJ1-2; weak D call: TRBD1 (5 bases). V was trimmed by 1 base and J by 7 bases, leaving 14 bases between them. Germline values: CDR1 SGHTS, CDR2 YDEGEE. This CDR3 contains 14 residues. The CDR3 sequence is CASSLYGALSGYTF. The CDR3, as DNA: TGTGCCAGCAGCTTGTACGGGGCGCTCAGTGGCTACACCTTC. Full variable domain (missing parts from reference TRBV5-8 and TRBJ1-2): EAGVTQSPTHLIKTRGQQATLRCSPISGHTSVYWYQQALGLGLQFLLWYDEGEERNRGNFPPRFSGRQFPNYSSELNVNALELEDSALYLCASSLYGALSGYTFGSGTRLTVV.

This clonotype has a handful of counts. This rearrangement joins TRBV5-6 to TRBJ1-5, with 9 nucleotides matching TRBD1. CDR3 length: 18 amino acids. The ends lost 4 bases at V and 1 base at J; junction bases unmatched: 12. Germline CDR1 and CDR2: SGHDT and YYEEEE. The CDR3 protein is CASSLGQGRYRSNQPQHF. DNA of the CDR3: TGTGCCAGCAGCCTCGGACAGGGGCGGTATAGGAGCAATCAGCCCCAGCATTTT.

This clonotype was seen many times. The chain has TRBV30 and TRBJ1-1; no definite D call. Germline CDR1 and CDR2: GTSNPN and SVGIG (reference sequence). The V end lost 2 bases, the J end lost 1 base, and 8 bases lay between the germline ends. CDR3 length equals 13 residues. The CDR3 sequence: CAWSKAGNTEAFF. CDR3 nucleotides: TGTGCCTGGAGTAAGGCGGGGAACACTGAAGCTTTCTTT.

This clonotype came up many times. The CDR3 protein is CASSWTGRTGELFF. The DNA of the CDR3 is TGTGCCAGCAGTTGGACAGGGAGAACCGGGGAGCTGTTTTTT. The chain uses TRBV2 and TRBJ2-2; TRBD1 aligns across 8 bases. CDR3 length equals 14 residues. The V gene's germline CDR1 is SNHLY and CDR2 FYNNEI. V shed 5 bases, J shed 5 bases, and the junction held 4 bases outside the gene matches.

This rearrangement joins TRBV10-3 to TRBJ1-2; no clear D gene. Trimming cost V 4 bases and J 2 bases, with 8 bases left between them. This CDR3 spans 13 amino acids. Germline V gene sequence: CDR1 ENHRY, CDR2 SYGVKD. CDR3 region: CAISVQQNYGYTF. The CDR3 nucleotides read TGTGCCATCAGTGTACAGCAAAACTATGGCTACACCTTC.

The CDR3 coding sequence is TGTGCCAGCAGCTCCTGGGACAGAGGGAACACTGAAGCTTTCTTT. It translates to CASSSWDRGNTEAFF. The V and J genes are TRBV7-3 and TRBJ1-1; 7 nucleotides align to TRBD1. The CDR3 contains 15 residues. The V gene's germline CDR1 is SGHTA and CDR2 FQGTGA. J lost 1 base, V lost 4 bases, and 6 bases had no gene match.

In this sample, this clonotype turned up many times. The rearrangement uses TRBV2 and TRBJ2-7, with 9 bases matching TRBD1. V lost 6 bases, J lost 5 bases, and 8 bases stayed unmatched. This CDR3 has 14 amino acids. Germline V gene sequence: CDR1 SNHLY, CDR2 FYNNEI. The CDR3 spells CASRARDRVDEQYF. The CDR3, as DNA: TGTGCCAGCAGGGCCCGGGACAGGGTCGACGAGCAGTACTTC.

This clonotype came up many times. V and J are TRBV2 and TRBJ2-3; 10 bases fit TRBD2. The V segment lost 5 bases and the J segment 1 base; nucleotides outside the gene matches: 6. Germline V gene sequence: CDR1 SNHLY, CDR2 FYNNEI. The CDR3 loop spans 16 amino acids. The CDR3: CASSRGAGGGTDTQYF. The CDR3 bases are TGTGCCAGCAGTCGTGGAGCGGGAGGGGGCACAGATACGCAGTATTTT.

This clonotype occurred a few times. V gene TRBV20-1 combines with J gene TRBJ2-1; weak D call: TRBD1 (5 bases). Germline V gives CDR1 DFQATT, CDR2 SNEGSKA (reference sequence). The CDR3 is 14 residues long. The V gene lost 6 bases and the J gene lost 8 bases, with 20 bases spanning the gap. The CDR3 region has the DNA TGCAGTGCCCCTCAGGGCGGCCCTACGGATGAGCAGTTCTTC. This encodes CSAPQGGPTDEQFF.

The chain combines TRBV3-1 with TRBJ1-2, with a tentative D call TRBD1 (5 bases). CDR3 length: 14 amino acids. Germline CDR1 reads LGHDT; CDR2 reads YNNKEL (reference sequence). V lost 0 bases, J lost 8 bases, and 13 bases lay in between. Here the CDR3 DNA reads TGTGCCAGCAGCCAAGAGACAGTCCGGGGGGGCTACACCTTC. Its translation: CASSQETVRGGYTF.

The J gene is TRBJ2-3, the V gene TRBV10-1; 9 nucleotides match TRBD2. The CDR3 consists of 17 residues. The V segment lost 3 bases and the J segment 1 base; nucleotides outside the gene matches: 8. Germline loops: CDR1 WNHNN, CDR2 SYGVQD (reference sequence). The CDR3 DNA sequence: TGCGCCAGCAGTGACGGTGGGAGCGGGAGGCGCACAGATACGCAGTATTTT. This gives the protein CASSDGGSGRRTDTQYF.

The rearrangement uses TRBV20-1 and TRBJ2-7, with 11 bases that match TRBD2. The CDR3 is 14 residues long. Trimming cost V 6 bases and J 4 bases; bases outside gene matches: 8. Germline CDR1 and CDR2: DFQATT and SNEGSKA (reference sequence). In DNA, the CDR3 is TGCAGTGCCCCGATGACTAGCGGGACATACGAGCAGTACTTC. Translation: CSAPMTSGTYEQYF.

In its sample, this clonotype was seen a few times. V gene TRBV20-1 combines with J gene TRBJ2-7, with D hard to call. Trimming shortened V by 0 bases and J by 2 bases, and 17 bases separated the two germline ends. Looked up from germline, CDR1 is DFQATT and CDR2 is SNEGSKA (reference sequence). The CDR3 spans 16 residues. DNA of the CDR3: TGCAGTGCTAGAGATCGGTTAGGGCAGGTCCCCTACGAGCAGTACTTC. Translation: CSARDRLGQVPYEQYF.

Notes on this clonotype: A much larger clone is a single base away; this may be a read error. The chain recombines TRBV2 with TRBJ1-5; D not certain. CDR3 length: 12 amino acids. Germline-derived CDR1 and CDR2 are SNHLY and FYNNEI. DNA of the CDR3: TGTTCCAGCAAGCAGCACGGGGAGCCCCAGCATTTT. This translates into CSSKQHGEPQHF.

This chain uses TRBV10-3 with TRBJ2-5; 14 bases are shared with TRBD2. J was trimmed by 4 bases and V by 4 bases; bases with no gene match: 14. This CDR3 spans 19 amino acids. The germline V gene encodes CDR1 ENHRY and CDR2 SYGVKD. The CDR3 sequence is CAISAPGRLAGGPSETQYF. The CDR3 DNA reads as TGTGCCATCAGTGCTCCGGGGAGACTAGCGGGAGGGCCATCAGAGACCCAGTACTTC.

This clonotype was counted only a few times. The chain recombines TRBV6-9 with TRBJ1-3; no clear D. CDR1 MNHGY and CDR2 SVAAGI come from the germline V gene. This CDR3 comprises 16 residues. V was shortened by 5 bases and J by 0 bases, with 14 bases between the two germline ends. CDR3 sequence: CASSIGRTSSGNTIYF. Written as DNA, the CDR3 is TGTGCCAGCAGTATTGGCAGGACCAGCTCTGGAAACACCATATATTTT.

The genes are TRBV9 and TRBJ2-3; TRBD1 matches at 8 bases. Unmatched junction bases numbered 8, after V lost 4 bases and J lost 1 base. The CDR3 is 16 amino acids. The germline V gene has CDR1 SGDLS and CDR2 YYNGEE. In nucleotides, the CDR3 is TGTGCCAGCAGCCTTATGACAGGGGACCGCACAGATACGCAGTATTTT. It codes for CASSLMTGDRTDTQYF.

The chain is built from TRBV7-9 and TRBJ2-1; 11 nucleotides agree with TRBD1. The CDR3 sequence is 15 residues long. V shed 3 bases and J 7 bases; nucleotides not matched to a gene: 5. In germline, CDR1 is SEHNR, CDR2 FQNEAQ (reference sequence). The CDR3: CASSFGQGAWNEQFF. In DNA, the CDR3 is TGTGCCAGCAGCTTTGGACAGGGGGCGTGGAATGAGCAGTTCTTC.

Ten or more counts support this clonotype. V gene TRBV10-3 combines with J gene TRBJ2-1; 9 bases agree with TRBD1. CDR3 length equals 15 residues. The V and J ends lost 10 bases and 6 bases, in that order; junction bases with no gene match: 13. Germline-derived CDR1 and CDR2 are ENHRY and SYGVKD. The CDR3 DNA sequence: TGTGCCACGCATTCGGACAGGGGACTACGCAATGAGCAGTTCTTC. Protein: CATHSDRGLRNEQFF.

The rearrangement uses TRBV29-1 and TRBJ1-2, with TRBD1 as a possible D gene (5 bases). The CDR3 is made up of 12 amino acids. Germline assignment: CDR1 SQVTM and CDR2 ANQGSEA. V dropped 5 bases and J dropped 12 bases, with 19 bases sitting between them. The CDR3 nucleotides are TGCAGCGTTCGGCCGGGACCCTCCGCTCACACCTTC. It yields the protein CSVRPGPSAHTF.

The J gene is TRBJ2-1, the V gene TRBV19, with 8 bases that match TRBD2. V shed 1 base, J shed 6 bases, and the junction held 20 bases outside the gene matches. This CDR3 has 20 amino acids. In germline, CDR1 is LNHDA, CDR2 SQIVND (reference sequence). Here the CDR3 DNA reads TGTGCCAGTAGTATAGGGAGGTCGCCGGGGGGGAACGGGAGGATCAATGAGCAGTTCTTC. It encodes CASSIGRSPGGNGRINEQFF.